These 24 T cell receptor beta chains were all obtained from the same sample, sequenced in a study of blood T cell repertoires in COVID-19. Assay: immunoSEQ multiplex PCR; the TCRdb copy retains only in-frame clones and omits some. Here the sample spans 200,000 to 250,000 clones, 88% being singletons. The material sequenced was peripheral blood. Receptors were obtained from a woman between 55 and 75 years old with acute or convalescent COVID-19.

The chain has TRBV14 and TRBJ1-3, with a weak D call TRBD1 (5 bases). This CDR3 contains 21 residues. Trimming removed 3 bases at V and 2 bases at J, with 29 bases between. Germline V gene sequence: CDR1 SGHDN, CDR2 FVKESK. The CDR3 region is CASSQRYYRTNQGTPGNTIYF. The CDR3 nucleotides are TGTGCCAGCAGCCAGAGGTACTACCGGACAAACCAAGGAACACCTGGAAACACCATATATTTT. Using reference TRBV14 and TRBJ1-3 for the parts outside the CDR3, the full variable domain is EAGVTQFPSHSVIEKGQTVTLRCDPISGHDNLYWYRRVMGKEIKFLLHFVKESKQDESGMPNNRFLAERTGGTYSTLKVQPAELEDSGVYFCASSQRYYRTNQGTPGNTIYFGEGSWLTVV.

V usage is TRBV5-1 and J usage is TRBJ1-2; D is perhaps TRBD1 (5 bases). Germline assignment: CDR1 SGHRS and CDR2 YFSETQ. The CDR3 is 16 residues long. V lost 4 bases and J lost 8, with 24 bases in between. CDR3 loop: CASSGGTALTTQGYTF. The CDR3 nucleotides read TGCGCCAGCAGCGGGGGGACCGCTTTGACGACTCAAGGCTACACCTTC.

The rearrangement links TRBV4-3 to TRBJ1-2; 8 bases map to TRBD1. V lost 6 bases to trimming and J lost 8 bases; unmatched junction nucleotides: 14. This CDR3 has 15 amino acids. Germline values: CDR1 LGHNA, CDR2 YSLEER. This CDR3 is CASSTQTDRVYGYTF. The CDR3 nucleotides read TGCGCCAGCAGTACCCAGACGGACAGGGTATACGGCTACACCTTC.

The gene calls are TRBV6-5 and TRBJ2-5; possibly TRBD2 for D (6 bases). The CDR3 contains 13 residues. Germline CDR1 is MNHEY and CDR2 is SVGAGI. Trimming took 7 bases from V and 5 from J, leaving 14 bases between them. The CDR3 loop is CASKGLRGETQYF. The CDR3 DNA is TGTGCCAGCAAGGGCCTGCGGGGTGAGACCCAGTACTTC.

The chain joins TRBV10-1 to TRBJ2-3, with TRBD1 matching 9 bases. Looked up from germline, CDR1 is WNHNN and CDR2 is SYGVQD (reference sequence). CDR3 length: 20 residues. After removal of 0 bases from V and 2 bases from J, the junction contained 15 bases not matched to a gene. The DNA for the CDR3 is TGCGCCAGCAGTGAGTCGATGGGACAGGGATTTTACACACACACAGATACGCAGTATTTT. Translation gives CASSESMGQGFYTHTDTQYF.

This clone has a single count. The chain carries TRBV2 and TRBJ2-5; D gene unclear. This CDR3 is built from 15 residues. Trimming removed 5 bases at V and 5 bases at J, with 18 bases between. Germline V gene data show CDR1 as SNHLY and CDR2 as FYNNEI. In DNA, the CDR3 is TGTGCCAGCAGTATAGGTGCGCTAGTATTCGAGACCCAGTACTTC. Translating gives CASSIGALVFETQYF.

V usage is TRBV19 and J usage is TRBJ2-7; TRBD1 agrees at 9 bases. The CDR3 loop spans 16 amino acids. The J segment lost 0 bases and the V segment lost 6 bases, leaving 9 bases of the junction unmatched. Per germline, CDR1 LNHDA and CDR2 SQIVND (reference sequence). CDR3 residues: CASSEIQGASSYEQYF. Written as DNA, the CDR3 is TGTGCCAGTAGCGAGATACAGGGGGCAAGCTCCTACGAGCAGTACTTC.

This clone was detected once. The V call is TRBV10-2, the J call TRBJ2-2, with 11 bases fitting TRBD2. V was pared by 2 bases and J by 1 base, with 3 bases of the junction left unmatched. Germline V gene sequence: CDR1 WSHSY, CDR2 SAAADI. This CDR3 is 17 amino acids long. The CDR3 reads CASSETSGGWNTGELFF. The CDR3 DNA reads TGCGCCAGCAGTGAGACTAGCGGGGGATGGAACACCGGGGAGCTGTTTTTT.

The chain is built from TRBV27 and TRBJ1-4, with 8 bases lining up with TRBD1. Trimming removed 5 bases from V and 4 bases from J; junction bases left unmatched: 6. This CDR3 comprises 15 residues. Germline CDR1 MNHEY, CDR2 SMNVEV (reference sequence). The chain's CDR3 is CASSTGTGHNEKLFF. In DNA, the CDR3 is TGTGCCAGCAGTACGGGGACAGGACATAATGAAAAACTGTTTTTT.

V usage is TRBV9 and J usage is TRBJ1-2, with TRBD1 matching 7 bases. The trim removed 4 bases at V and 4 bases at J, leaving 4 bases unmatched. Germline V lookup: CDR1 SGDLS, CDR2 YYNGEE. The CDR3 is 13 amino acids. This CDR3 reads CASSPRQGYGYTF. The CDR3 region has the DNA TGTGCCAGCAGCCCCAGACAGGGCTATGGCTACACCTTC.

The chain is built from TRBV7-6 and TRBJ2-2; TRBD2 matches 12 bases. Germline assignment: CDR1 SGHVS and CDR2 FNYEAQ. There are 15 residues in the CDR3. Trimming at V came to 6 bases and at J to 6 bases, leaving 5 bases not matched to a gene. The CDR3 region has the DNA TGTGCCAGCAGGTCTAGCGGGGGGGCCTCCGGGGAGCTGTTTTTT. This encodes CASRSSGGASGELFF.

The V gene is TRBV27, the J gene TRBJ2-3; TRBD2 matches at 11 bases. This CDR3 has 18 amino acids. CDR1 and CDR2 (germline): MNHEY, SMNVEV (reference sequence). V was pared by 4 bases and J by 5 bases, with 14 bases of the junction left unmatched. For the CDR3, the DNA is TGTGCCAGCAGTTCCTACCCCCCGACTAGCGGGATTAGAGATACGCAGTATTTT. Its translation: CASSSYPPTSGIRDTQYF.

The chain recombines TRBV27 with TRBJ1-6, with D tentatively TRBD1 (5 bases). From germline, CDR1 is MNHEY and CDR2 SMNVEV (reference sequence). There are 15 residues in the CDR3. The V gene lost 4 bases and the J gene lost 7 bases, with 14 bases spanning the gap. The DNA for the CDR3 is TGTGCCAGCAGTTCGGCCGGGACTTGGAATTCACCCCTCCACTTT. Its protein product is CASSSAGTWNSPLHF.

This chain joins TRBV3-1 (or the pseudogene TRBV3-2) and TRBJ2-7, with D unclear. V lost 1 base to trimming and J lost 3 bases, with 4 bases between them. The CDR3 consists of 12 residues. Germline-derived CDR1 and CDR2 are LGHDT and YNNKEL (reference sequence). As DNA, the CDR3 is TGTGCCAGCAGCCAAGGAGACTACGAGCAGTACTTC. Translation gives CASSQGDYEQYF.

V and J are TRBV10-3 and TRBJ2-5; 8 bases align to TRBD2. This CDR3 has 15 residues. Per the germline V gene, CDR1 is ENHRY and CDR2 is SYGVKD. Trimming removed 6 bases from V and 7 bases from J; junction bases left unmatched: 13. The CDR3 here is CAISGGGSKIGTQYF. The CDR3 DNA reads TGTGCCATCAGCGGCGGGGGGAGTAAGATTGGGACCCAGTACTTC.

The V and J genes are TRBV3-1 (or the pseudogene TRBV3-2) and TRBJ2-7, with TRBD2 identical over 10 bases. The CDR3 spans 16 residues. V lost 1 base, J lost 4 bases, and 7 bases stayed unmatched. Per the germline V gene, CDR1 is LGHDT and CDR2 is YNNKEL (reference sequence). The CDR3 protein is CASSQGLSLAGYEQYF. Written as DNA, the CDR3 is TGTGCCAGCAGCCAAGGTCTGTCACTAGCGGGGTACGAGCAGTACTTC.

The V call is TRBV5-4, the J call TRBJ1-3; the D gene is possibly TRBD1 (5 bases). There are 13 residues in the CDR3. Germline V gene sequence: CDR1 SGHNT, CDR2 YYREEE (reference sequence). V was clipped by 5 bases and J by 0 bases, with 6 bases between them. In nucleotides, the CDR3 is TGTGCCAGCAGGACAGCCTCTGGAAACACCATATATTTT. This translates into CASRTASGNTIYF.

This clone is a singleton in its sample. The chain has TRBV24-1 and TRBJ2-3, with 16 positions matching TRBD2. The CDR3 is made up of 18 amino acids. The germline gives CDR1 KGHDR, CDR2 SFDVKD. With V trimmed by 3 bases and J by 7 bases, 9 bases remained unmatched. CDR3 coding DNA: TGTGCCACCAGTGATCCCTCGGGACTAGCGGGAGGGGGGAATACGCAGTATTTT. This codes for CATSDPSGLAGGGNTQYF.

The chain joins TRBV6-5 to TRBJ1-2; 11 bases fit TRBD1. Germline CDR1 and CDR2: MNHEY and SVGAGI. The CDR3 sequence is 15 residues long. Trimming took 2 bases from V and 2 from J; bases not matched to a gene: 1. CDR3 sequence reads: CASSYGTGGNYGYTF. In nucleotides, the CDR3 is TGTGCCAGCAGTTACGGGACAGGGGGAAACTATGGCTACACCTTC.

The genes are TRBV4-1 and TRBJ2-7; 8 bases are a match to TRBD1. The CDR3 runs 17 residues. Germline V gene data show CDR1 as MGHRA and CDR2 as YSYEKL. The V gene end was trimmed by 0 bases and the J gene end by 1 base; junction bases not matched to a gene: 8. The DNA of the CDR3 is TGCGCCAGCAGCCAAGAAAGGATCAGGGGGCTATCCTACGAGCAGTACTTC. This codes for CASSQERIRGLSYEQYF.

The chain carries TRBV7-9 and TRBJ1-5; TRBD1 agrees at 8 bases. Germline V gene data show CDR1 as SEHNR and CDR2 as FQNEAQ (reference sequence). The V segment lost 6 bases and the J segment 5 bases; nucleotides outside the gene matches: 12. This CDR3 region has 16 residues. The CDR3 coding sequence is TGTGCCAGCAGTTTATCGTGGGGGACAGGCCATCAGCCCCAGCATTTT. It specifies CASSLSWGTGHQPQHF.

The gene calls are TRBV14 and TRBJ2-1; 9 bases align to TRBD1. V lost 2 bases to trimming and J lost 4 bases; unmatched junction nucleotides: 12. The CDR3 loop spans 18 amino acids. CDR1 is SGHDN, CDR2 FVKESK, per germline. As DNA, the CDR3 is TGTGCCAGCAGCCAAAATACTGAGGGGGACAGGGTTTACAATGAGCAGTTCTTC. It specifies CASSQNTEGDRVYNEQFF. Full variable domain (rest looked up from reference TRBV14 and TRBJ2-1): EAGVTQFPSHSVIEKGQTVTLRCDPISGHDNLYWYRRVMGKEIKFLLHFVKESKQDESGMPNNRFLAERTGGTYSTLKVQPAELEDSGVYFCASSQNTEGDRVYNEQFFGPGTRLTVL.

The chain joins TRBV9 to TRBJ1-2, with 10 bases matching TRBD1. V shed 1 base and J 7 bases; nucleotides not matched to a gene: 10. There are 16 residues in the CDR3. The germline V gene has CDR1 SGDLS and CDR2 YYNGEE. CDR3 nucleotide sequence: TGTGCCAGCAGCGTAATGGGACAGGGGAGTTTAAGTGGCTACACCTTC. It encodes CASSVMGQGSLSGYTF.

The CDR3 DNA is TGTGCCAGCAGCTCTGATAGCGGGGTTTTTTACAATGAGCAGTTCTTC. Protein sequence: CASSSDSGVFYNEQFF. V and J are TRBV7-2 and TRBJ2-1; 8 bases are a match to TRBD2. CDR1 is SGHTA and CDR2 is FQGNSA in the germline V gene. The CDR3 length is 16 residues. Losses at the gene ends were 4 bases for V and 4 bases for J; bases not matched to a gene: 9.